Below are 10 T cell receptor beta chains sequenced from a single sample in a study of cytomegalovirus exposure and HLA in healthy donors (TCRdb year 2017). Library preparation employed the immunoSEQ multiplex PCR assay. A mixture of 60 forward primers for TCR Vbeta segments and 13 reverse primers for TCR Jbeta segments was used in the multiplex PCR. The immuneACCESS repertoire file appears here via TCRdb, limited to in-frame rearrangements. These files lack a portion of the clones; in checked studies, under half of the deficit traces to unresolved V genes, and the cause of the others is not known. The sample has 98,000 or so clones on record, over 60% of them singletons. The ten largest make up approximately 7.7% of the sample. Sequenced sample: PBMCs. All receptors come from a female donor in good health and CMV-seronegative.

CDR3 nucleotides: TGTGCCAGCAGCCCATTAGCGGGAGATCAGTTCTTC. Residues: CASSPLAGDQFF. This chain links TRBV7-9 with TRBJ2-1, with TRBD2 matching over 9 bases. Germline V CDR1 and CDR2: SEHNR, FQNEAQ (reference sequence). The V segment lost 5 bases and the J segment 13 bases; nucleotides outside the gene matches: 6. The CDR3 sequence is 12 residues long. Complete variable domain (other parts from reference TRBV7-9 and TRBJ2-1): DTGVSQNPRHKITKRGQNVTFRCDPISEHNRLYWYRQTLGQGPEFLTYFQNEAQLEKSRLLSDRFSAERPKGSFSTLEIQRTEQGDSAMYLCASSPLAGDQFFGPGTRLTVL.

The chain joins TRBV18 to TRBJ2-7; TRBD2 matches at 7 bases. The CDR3 loop spans 15 amino acids. The V segment lost 4 bases and the J segment 4 bases; nucleotides outside the gene matches: 10. Germline V gene sequence: CDR1 KGHSH, CDR2 LQKENI. The CDR3 DNA reads TGTGCCAGCTCACGTATCACGGGGGGAGGGTACGAGCAGTACTTC. Translation gives CASSRITGGGYEQYF.

V and J are TRBV5-5 and TRBJ2-7; 8 nucleotides match TRBD2. The CDR3 runs 15 residues. The junction had 4 bases not matched to a gene; V was cut back by 0 bases and J by 2 bases. The germline gives CDR1 SGHKS, CDR2 YYEKEE (reference sequence). CDR3 DNA sequence: TGTGCCAGCAGCTTGGTACTAGCGGCTACCTACGAGCAGTACTTC. The encoded protein is CASSLVLAATYEQYF.

The CDR3 DNA sequence: TGTGCCAGCAGTTATGAGGGGGCTGGAAACACCATATATTTT. Translated, it gives CASSYEGAGNTIYF. This chain connects TRBV6-5 to TRBJ1-3; TRBD1 is a possible D gene (6 bases). CDR3 length: 14 residues. Per the germline V gene, CDR1 is MNHEY and CDR2 is SVGAGI. Trimming removed 3 bases from V and 2 bases from J, with 8 bases in between.

J is TRBJ1-2 and V is TRBV28; 9 bases are a match to TRBD1. CDR1 is MDHEN and CDR2 is SYDVKM in the germline V gene. Germline trimming cut 5 bases from V and 8 bases from J; bases unmatched to any gene: 18. The CDR3 runs to 17 residues. CDR3 sequence: CASSDSGTGFFREGYTF. The CDR3 nucleotides read TGTGCCAGCAGTGATTCCGGGACAGGGTTCTTTAGAGAGGGCTACACCTTC.

This sequence joins TRBV5-1 and TRBJ2-5; 11 bases fit TRBD2. V shed 5 bases, J shed 5 bases, and the junction held 5 bases outside the gene matches. This CDR3 has 14 residues. Germline V lookup: CDR1 SGHRS, CDR2 YFSETQ. This CDR3 reads CASRELAGAETQYF. DNA for the CDR3: TGCGCCAGCAGAGAACTAGCGGGAGCCGAGACCCAGTACTTC.

The chain carries TRBV9 and TRBJ1-3; D is unresolved. The germline gives CDR1 SGDLS, CDR2 YYNGEE. This CDR3 has 14 residues. V lost 5 bases to trimming and J lost 0 bases, with 9 bases between them. CDR3: CASSLEVSGNTIYF. CDR3 nucleotides: TGTGCCAGCAGTCTAGAGGTCTCTGGAAACACCATATATTTT.

This clone was recorded once. The J gene is TRBJ1-2, the V gene TRBV5-4, with D possibly being TRBD1 (6 bases). Germline-derived CDR1 and CDR2 are SGHNT and YYREEE (reference sequence). V lost 6 bases to trimming and J lost 8 bases, with 17 bases between them. The CDR3 length is 13 residues. The CDR3 sequence: CASNSGRGEGYTF. The CDR3 DNA reads as TGTGCCAGCAATTCCGGCAGGGGAGAAGGCTACACCTTC.

The chain joins TRBV29-1 to TRBJ2-4; TRBD2 matches 7 bases. The length of the CDR3 is 18 residues. Germline trimming cut 1 base from V and 1 base from J; bases unmatched to any gene: 13. Germline V gene data show CDR1 as SQVTM and CDR2 as ANQGSEA. The CDR3 reads CSVEAGRGREVAKNIQYF. The CDR3 region has the DNA TGCAGCGTTGAAGCTGGACGAGGACGGGAGGTGGCCAAAAACATTCAGTACTTC.

The chain links TRBV19 to TRBJ1-2; 9 bases agree with TRBD1. Germline CDR1 LNHDA, CDR2 SQIVND (reference sequence). The CDR3 is 18 residues long. V lost 6 bases, J lost 2 bases, and 16 bases stayed unmatched. The CDR3 spells CASRPSGTGWGLNYGYTF. CDR3 sequence (DNA): TGTGCCAGTAGACCCTCCGGGACAGGGTGGGGTTTGAACTATGGCTACACCTTC.